This record covers a single TCR beta chain. What it binds is not known. V was cut by 2 bases and J by 4 bases, with 14 bases left in between. Germline V lookup: CDR1 SGHAT, CDR2 FQNNGV. This CDR3 is built from 15 residues. The PCR had 60 Vbeta and 13 Jbeta primers. Assay used: immunoSEQ multiplex PCR; TCRdb lists only in-frame clones, some missing. The sample includes approximately 150,000 clones, around 86% seen only once; the top ten take about 1.9%. These data come from a study of cytomegalovirus exposure and HLA in healthy donors. Points from the study as a whole: According to the study, 160 or so TCR beta chains were cytomegalovirus-associated. Later on, analysis showed that most CMV-associated TCR beta chains appeared to be HLA-restricted.

This receptor was obtained from a human donor in good health. Sequencing was carried out using PBMCs. This chain connects TRBV11-2 to TRBJ1-2; no clear D gene. CDR3: CASSLMSAGLYGYTF. DNA for the CDR3: TGTGCCAGCAGCTTAATGAGTGCAGGACTCTATGGCTACACCTTC.